The clone carrying this T cell receptor beta chain was observed a handful of times. This sample is drawn from a study of blood T cell repertoires in COVID-19. The germline V gene has CDR1 SGHRS and CDR2 YFSETQ. The CDR3 is made up of 14 amino acids. V trimming: 1 base; J trimming: 8 bases; junction bases outside the gene matches: 8. Sequenced by immunoSEQ multiplex PCR; TCRdb stores in-frame clones only, minus some. Of some 300,000 clones listed, 87% are singletons. Sequencing used peripheral blood. This TCR came from a man aged 18 to 29 with active or convalescent COVID-19. The J gene is TRBJ1-1, the V gene TRBV5-1; 7 bases match TRBD1. The DNA for the CDR3 is TGCGCCAGCAGCTTGAACGGACAGGTCGAGGAAGCTTTCTTT. Protein: CASSLNGQVEEAFF.